A selection of T cell receptor beta chains follows, all from one sample in a study of blood T cell repertoires in COVID-19. Libraries were prepared by immunoSEQ multiplex PCR; TCRdb keeps only in-frame clonotypes and omits some of them. Of approximately 250,000 clones listed, about nine tenths are singletons. Input material: peripheral blood. These receptors came from a man younger than 45 with COVID-19, enrolled during active disease. Each CDR3 is given with its conserved first and last residue. Fields, in order: CDR3 protein, CDR3 DNA, D gene, clone size, J gene, V gene. A D gene is named only where the DNA matches it firmly. Clone size is not always given. Where it is, it says once, few, many or a class for expanded clones.

CDR3aa: CASSQYAAIGTDTQYF
CDR3nt: TGTGCCAGCAGCCAATACGCGGCGATTGGCACAGATACGCAGTATTTT
d_gene: -
abundance: -
j_gene: TRBJ2-3
v_gene: TRBV3-1/TRBV3-2

CDR3aa: CASSLGQGYEQYF
CDR3nt: TGTGCCAGTAGCCTGGGACAGGGCTACGAGCAGTACTTC
d_gene: TRBD1
abundance: -
j_gene: TRBJ2-7
v_gene: TRBV19

CDR3aa: CASSYGTGIEKLFF
CDR3nt: TGTGCCAGCAGTTACGGGACAGGGATTGAAAAACTGTTTTTT
d_gene: TRBD1
abundance: -
j_gene: TRBJ1-4
v_gene: TRBV6-6

CDR3aa: CASSLQGSDQPQHF
CDR3nt: TGTGCCAGCAGCCTGCAGGGATCGGATCAGCCCCAGCATTTT
d_gene: -
abundance: -
j_gene: TRBJ1-5
v_gene: TRBV6-5

CDR3aa: CASSYPGQGSPLHF
CDR3nt: TGTGCCAGCAGCTACCCCGGACAGGGATCACCCCTCCACTTT
d_gene: TRBD1
abundance: -
j_gene: TRBJ1-6
v_gene: TRBV7-9

CDR3aa: CAIREDRGLSYEQYF
CDR3nt: TGTGCCATCAGGGAGGACAGGGGGCTCTCGTACGAGCAGTACTTC
d_gene: TRBD1
abundance: few
j_gene: TRBJ2-7
v_gene: TRBV10-3

CDR3aa: CASSFNSYSEQYF
CDR3nt: TGTGCCAGCAGCTTTAATAGCTACTCCGAGCAGTACTTC
d_gene: -
abundance: -
j_gene: TRBJ2-7
v_gene: TRBV7-3

CDR3aa: CASSLDQTGKAFF
CDR3nt: TGCGCCAGCAGCTTGGACCAGACAGGTAAAGCTTTCTTT
d_gene: -
abundance: few
j_gene: TRBJ1-1
v_gene: TRBV5-1

CDR3aa: CASSLGQGGIF
CDR3nt: TGTGCCAGCAGCCTCGGACAGGGCGGGATCTTC
d_gene: TRBD1
abundance: -
j_gene: TRBJ2-1
v_gene: TRBV5-6

CDR3aa: CASSESLLDNDYEQYF
CDR3nt: TGTGCCAGCAGTGAATCCCTCTTGGACAACGACTACGAGCAGTACTTC
d_gene: -
abundance: -
j_gene: TRBJ2-7
v_gene: TRBV2

CDR3aa: CASSPRADLGTEAFF
CDR3nt: TGTGCCAGCTCACCCAGGGCAGACCTGGGTACTGAAGCTTTCTTT
d_gene: -
abundance: -
j_gene: TRBJ1-1
v_gene: TRBV18

CDR3aa: CASSSLAGTEAFF
CDR3nt: TGTGCCAGCAGCTCGCTGGCGGGCACTGAAGCTTTCTTT
d_gene: -
abundance: -
j_gene: TRBJ1-1
v_gene: TRBV3-1/TRBV3-2

CDR3aa: CASSIARAGNTEAFF
CDR3nt: TGTGCCAGTAGTATAGCTCGGGCGGGGAACACTGAAGCTTTCTTT
d_gene: -
abundance: -
j_gene: TRBJ1-1
v_gene: TRBV19

CDR3aa: CASSYALAAGTQYF
CDR3nt: TGTGCCAGCAGTTACGCTCTAGCGGCAGGGACCCAGTACTTC
d_gene: TRBD2
abundance: once
j_gene: TRBJ2-5
v_gene: TRBV6-5

CDR3aa: CASSSPRDRATGELFF
CDR3nt: TGTGCCAGCAGCTCACCCCGGGACAGGGCCACCGGGGAGCTGTTTTTT
d_gene: TRBD1
abundance: -
j_gene: TRBJ2-2
v_gene: TRBV7-9

CDR3aa: CASWGQGAADTQYF
CDR3nt: TGCGCCAGCTGGGGACAGGGGGCCGCAGATACGCAGTATTTT
d_gene: TRBD1
abundance: -
j_gene: TRBJ2-3
v_gene: TRBV10-1